One and the same sample provided the 7 T cell receptor beta chains below, sequenced in a study of cytomegalovirus exposure and HLA in healthy donors. Primers included in the PCR were 60 Vbeta and 13 Jbeta primers. TCRdb keeps only in-frame clones here, not all; method: immunoSEQ multiplex PCR. In the table there are tens of thousands of clones, more than 70% of which are singletons. The sequencing sample was made of PBMCs. The receptors shown here come from a male donor in good health and CMV-seronegative.

This clone came up a few times. The V gene is TRBV7-3, the J gene TRBJ1-1; 7 bases are shared with TRBD1. Germline CDR1 is SGHTA and CDR2 is FQGTGA. Trimming cost V 1 base and J 1 base; bases outside gene matches: 3. The CDR3 totals 15 residues. The CDR3 spells CASSLIGTANTEAFF. The CDR3 coding sequence is TGTGCCAGCAGCTTAATCGGGACAGCGAACACTGAAGCTTTCTTT. Looking up the rest from reference TRBV7-3 and TRBJ1-1 gives the full variable domain: GAGVSQTPSNKVTEKGKYVELRCDPISGHTALYWYRQSLGQGPEFLIYFQGTGAADDSGLPNDRFFAVRPEGSVSTLKIQRTERGDSAVYLCASSLIGTANTEAFFGQGTRLTVV.

In its sample, this clone was seen once. The rearrangement joins TRBV27 to TRBJ1-1; 10 bases fit TRBD1. This CDR3 is 16 amino acids long. V shed 3 bases, J shed 5 bases, and the junction held 9 bases outside the gene matches. Germline CDR1 and CDR2: MNHEY and SMNVEV (reference sequence). CDR3 DNA sequence: TGTGCCAGCAGTTTCTCGGGACAGGGGATAAGTACTGAAGCTTTCTTT. It codes for CASSFSGQGISTEAFF.

The gene calls are TRBV7-7 and TRBJ2-2; the D is unclear. The CDR3 extends over 14 amino acids. CDR1 and CDR2 (germline): SSHAT, FNYEAQ (reference sequence). The V end lost 3 bases, the J end lost 1 base, and 6 bases lay between the germline ends. The CDR3 loop reads CASSLSKNTGELFF. DNA of the CDR3: TGTGCCAGCAGCTTGTCCAAGAACACCGGGGAGCTGTTTTTT.

The V and J genes are TRBV7-2 and TRBJ1-2, with TRBD1 as a possible D gene (5 bases). Trimming left V 1 base short and J 6 bases short, with 6 bases between. There are 12 residues in the CDR3. Germline lookup yields CDR1 SGHTA and CDR2 FQGNSA. DNA of the CDR3: TGTGCCAGCAGCTTAGAGGACAATGGCTACACCTTC. Translated, it gives CASSLEDNGYTF.

CDR3 nucleotides: TGTGCCAGCAGGCGGACCGGGACAGGGGACGAGCAGTACTTC. Its protein is CASRRTGTGDEQYF. The rearrangement links TRBV14 to TRBJ2-7; TRBD1 agrees at 10 bases. Germline-derived CDR1 and CDR2 are SGHDN and FVKESK. V was pared by 6 bases and J by 5 bases, with 7 bases of the junction left unmatched. The CDR3 length is 14 residues. The full variable domain, completed using reference TRBV14 and TRBJ2-7, is EAGVTQFPSHSVIEKGQTVTLRCDPISGHDNLYWYRRVMGKEIKFLLHFVKESKQDESGMPNNRFLAERTGGTYSTLKVQPAELEDSGVYFCASRRTGTGDEQYFGPGTRLTVT.

This clone came up a few times. V usage is TRBV4-2 and J usage is TRBJ1-5; 7 nucleotides match TRBD1. V lost 1 base to trimming and J lost 7 bases; unmatched junction nucleotides: 13. Per the germline V gene, CDR1 is LGHNA and CDR2 is YNFKEQ. The CDR3 has 17 residues. The CDR3 DNA sequence: TGTGCCAGCAGCCAAGTGGGCGGCAGACAGGGCAGACAGCCCCAGCATTTT. Amino acid sequence: CASSQVGGRQGRQPQHF.

The chain is built from TRBV6-4 and TRBJ1-5; D might be TRBD1 (5 bases). The CDR3 sequence is 16 residues long. Per the germline V gene, CDR1 is MRHNA and CDR2 is SNTAGT. The CDR3 DNA reads as TGTGACCGGGAGGGGAGTAGGGTGGATGGCAATCAGCCCCAGCATTTT. Amino acid sequence: CDREGSRVDGNQPQHF.